Following are 15 T cell receptor beta chains from one sample sequenced in a study of T cells after yellow fever vaccination (dated by TCRdb to between 2018 and 2021). The label giving this sample's treatment or condition can be read as: live attenuated yellow fever vaccine strain. The library was produced with 5' RACE. The data were produced on an Illumina HiSeq 2500. The raw public reads went through TCRdb reprocessing: fastp at Q25, MiXCR clone calling, in-frame beta chains kept. Entries are consolidated by CDR3 protein sequence, retaining the most common genes and DNA. Across this sample there are 300,000 to 450,000 distinct CDR3 sequences, with 8% to 9.5% seen only once. The ten biggest clones cover roughly a sixth of the sample. The sample consisted of PBMCs, taken 35 to 50 days after the first yellow fever vaccination. The receptors stem from a man between 18 and 35 years old who received the YFV17D yellow fever vaccine.

This clonotype occurred a few times. V is TRBV3-1 and J is TRBJ1-2; D is unresolved. Per the germline V gene, CDR1 is LGHDT and CDR2 is YNNKEL (reference sequence). The V and J ends lost 2 bases and 8 bases respectively, with 15 bases between them. The CDR3 covers 14 residues. The CDR3 sequence: CASSQTYEESGYTF. CDR3 nucleotide sequence: TGTGCCAGCAGCCAAACTTACGAGGAGAGCGGCTACACCTTC.

This clonotype was recorded a few times. This sequence joins TRBV6-5 and TRBJ1-6; unclear D gene. Trimming removed 0 bases from V and 10 bases from J, with 16 bases in between. Germline values: CDR1 MNHEY, CDR2 SVGAGI. The CDR3 contains 16 residues. The CDR3 region is CASSYSWPGAGSPLHF. The CDR3 DNA is TGTGCCAGCAGTTACTCTTGGCCAGGAGCGGGATCACCCCTCCACTTT.

This clonotype was seen repeatedly, ten times or more. The chain joins TRBV6-5 to TRBJ2-2, with TRBD2 identical over 8 bases. Germline lookup yields CDR1 MNHEY and CDR2 SVGAGI. Trimming at V came to 0 bases and at J to 9 bases, leaving 9 bases not matched to a gene. The CDR3 spans 16 residues. CDR3 amino acids: CASSYSVNSGVRELFF. The CDR3 DNA follows: TGTGCCAGCAGTTACTCTGTGAATAGCGGGGTCCGGGAGCTGTTTTTT.

This clonotype has more than one count but fewer than ten. The rearrangement uses TRBV12-3 or TRBV12-4 and TRBJ2-5; TRBD2 might be the D (6 bases). This CDR3 has 16 residues. Trimming cost V 2 bases and J 5 bases, with 18 bases left between them. CDR3 in amino acids: CASSLMGGRGLETQYF. The CDR3 nucleotides read TGTGCCAGCAGTTTAATGGGGGGACGAGGTTTGGAGACCCAGTACTTC.

The rearrangement uses TRBV15 and TRBJ2-4; D is perhaps TRBD1 (6 bases). The length of the CDR3 is 13 residues. The germline V gene has CDR1 LNHNV and CDR2 YYDKDF (reference sequence). Trimming removed 6 bases at V and 7 bases at J, with 13 bases between. The DNA for the CDR3 is TGTGCCACCAGTCCCGGGACACTGAACATTCAGTACTTC. Its protein product is CATSPGTLNIQYF.

This clonotype was detected a few times. This chain links TRBV29-1 with TRBJ2-3; either TRBD1 or TRBD2 may fit D (5 bases each). The CDR3 totals 14 residues. The ends were cut back, 3 bases at V and 4 bases at J, with 14 bases in the middle. CDR1 and CDR2 from the germline V gene are SQVTM and ANQGSEA. The CDR3 coding sequence is TGCAGCGTTGACGCATTCGGGACCTCAGATACGCAGTATTTT. Its translation is CSVDAFGTSDTQYF.

This chain connects TRBV11-2 to TRBJ1-1, with a weak D call TRBD1 (6 bases). CDR1 and CDR2 (germline): SGHAT, FQNNGV. V dropped 5 bases and J dropped 0 bases, with 16 bases sitting between them. This CDR3 comprises 16 residues. As DNA, the CDR3 is TGTGCCAGCAGCCTTGGGGGGCCACGGATGAACACTGAAGCTTTCTTT. Residues: CASSLGGPRMNTEAFF.

This clonotype was found a few times. This chain uses TRBV6-1 with TRBJ2-7; D is possibly TRBD2 (5 bases). V was cut by 5 bases and J by 3 bases, with 20 bases left in between. The germline CDR1 and CDR2 sequences are MNHNS and SASEGT. The CDR3 spans 16 residues. CDR3 in DNA: TGTGCCAGCAGTCCCCGGGGTGTGGAGGTAGTCTACGAGCAGTACTTC. It yields the protein CASSPRGVEVVYEQYF.

This clonotype was observed a few times. This chain joins TRBV7-2 and TRBJ2-7, with TRBD1 matching over 8 bases. The trim removed 5 bases at V and 6 bases at J, leaving 6 bases unmatched. The CDR3 length is 13 residues. The germline V gene has CDR1 SGHTA and CDR2 FQGNSA. This CDR3 is CASSRDRQLEQYF. In DNA form, the CDR3 reads TGTGCCAGCAGCAGGGACAGGCAGCTCGAGCAGTACTTC. Using reference TRBV7-2 and TRBJ2-7 for the parts outside the CDR3, the full variable domain is GAGVSQSPSNKVTEKGKDVELRCDPISGHTALYWYRQSLGQGLEFLIYFQGNSAPDKSGLPSDRFSAERTGGSVSTLTIQRTQQEDSAVYLCASSRDRQLEQYFGPGTRLTVT.

This clonotype showed up just a few times. The rearrangement joins TRBV12-3 or TRBV12-4 to TRBJ2-3; D unresolved. Trimming pared 1 base from V and 3 bases from J, leaving 11 bases between. The CDR3 is 15 amino acids. The CDR3: CASSLDGKRTDTQYF. The CDR3, as DNA: TGTGCCAGCAGTTTAGATGGTAAACGGACAGATACGCAGTATTTT.

This clonotype was seen only a few times. The chain uses TRBV5-1 and TRBJ2-7; D gene unclear. This CDR3 region has 14 residues. The V end lost 7 bases, the J end lost 0 bases, and 14 bases lay between the germline ends. Germline CDR1 reads SGHRS; CDR2 reads YFSETQ. For the CDR3, the DNA is TGCGCCAGCCGCGACAATTCGGGCTCCTACGAGCAGTACTTC. Translation gives CASRDNSGSYEQYF.

Concerning this clonotype itself: One end of the junction varies from germline; a read error may be responsible. The DNA of the CDR3 is TGCAGTGCCCTCGGGAGCTCTGAAAACACCATATATTTT. Encoded protein: CSALGSSENTIYF. The rearrangement uses TRBV20-1 and TRBJ1-3; D not certain. The CDR3 has 13 residues. From germline, CDR1 is DFQATT and CDR2 SNEGSKA (reference sequence).

This clonotype was counted at least ten times. V and J are TRBV7-2 and TRBJ2-1, with 10 nucleotides matching TRBD2. J lost 2 bases, V lost 4 bases, and 5 bases had no gene match. The V gene's germline CDR1 is SGHTA and CDR2 FQGNSA. This CDR3 is 16 amino acids long. The CDR3 bases are TGTGCCAGCAGCTCAGACAGCGGGGGGGCCTACAATGAGCAGTTCTTC. It translates to CASSSDSGGAYNEQFF. Full variable domain (outside the CDR3, taken from reference TRBV7-2 and TRBJ2-1): GAGVSQSPSNKVTEKGKDVELRCDPISGHTALYWYRQSLGQGLEFLIYFQGNSAPDKSGLPSDRFSAERTGGSVSTLTIQRTQQEDSAVYLCASSSDSGGAYNEQFFGPGTRLTVL.

This clonotype occurred many times. The chain carries TRBV12-3 or TRBV12-4 and TRBJ2-2, with 9 bases fitting TRBD1. V was pared by 7 bases and J by 4 bases, with 7 bases of the junction left unmatched. The CDR3 loop spans 15 amino acids. DNA for the CDR3: TGTGCCAGCATCCGGGACAGGGATCCCACCGGGGAGCTGTTTTTT. Residues: CASIRDRDPTGELFF.

This clonotype was observed a handful of times. This rearrangement joins TRBV28 to TRBJ1-2, with D hard to call. This CDR3 is built from 19 residues. Looked up from germline, CDR1 is MDHEN and CDR2 is SYDVKM. V shed 5 bases and J shed 3 bases, with 28 bases lying between them. CDR3 amino acids: CASSPRSSSILKGHYGYTF. The CDR3 nucleotides are TGTGCCAGCAGTCCCCGATCCTCCTCCATCCTCAAAGGACACTATGGCTACACCTTC.